This TCR beta chain stems from a study of T cell responses to AZD1222 COVID-19 vaccine. General study findings and limits: Of spike-specific TCRs, nearly half reportedly target regions left unmutated in variants. Baseline seropositives among AZD1222 recipients totaled only five or six. Vaccine-related CD4 TCRs covered spike, predominating at 160-218 and 743-854. A mostly white British donor set with more females was recruited, and clonal diversity was possibly underestimated.

A note on this clone: Its target is not known.

Only in-frame clones appear in the TCRdb table, and some are missing; sequencing was by immunoSEQ multiplex PCR. The table lists tens of thousands of clones, around 90% of them singletons. CDR1 and CDR2 (germline): SEHNR, FQNEAQ (reference sequence). This CDR3 is built from 14 residues. Trimming took 5 bases from V and 2 from J, leaving 13 bases between them. The sample here was peripheral blood, taken on day 0 of AZD1222 vaccination. The gene calls are TRBV7-9 and TRBJ2-7; D is undetermined. The origin of this receptor is an adult in good health. The DNA of the CDR3 is TGTGCCAGCAGCCCACGACTGATGACCTACGAGCAGTACTTC. Amino acids: CASSPRLMTYEQYF.